Included here is one TCR beta chain sequence, with context. Unique molecular identifier tags were affixed to discrete cDNA molecules. TCRdb reprocessed the 5' RACE reads via MiXCR and lists one record per CDR3 protein. Here the sample spans about 92,000 distinct CDR3 sequences, roughly 14% being singletons. The germline V gene encodes CDR1 SGHTA and CDR2 FQGNSA. V lost 2 bases to trimming and J lost 7 bases; unmatched junction nucleotides: 3. The CDR3 length is 14 residues. The sample comes from a study of early T cells in non-severe SARS-CoV-2 infection. The chain has TRBV7-2 and TRBJ2-1, with TRBD2 identical over 9 bases. The material sequenced was whole blood. This TCR was sampled from an adult who was a healthcare worker with PCR-confirmed SARS-CoV-2 infection or an uninfected control (not recorded which). In nucleotides, the CDR3 is TGTGCCAGCAGCTTAAGACTAGCGGAGAATGAGCAGTTCTTC. Translated: CASSLRLAENEQFF.